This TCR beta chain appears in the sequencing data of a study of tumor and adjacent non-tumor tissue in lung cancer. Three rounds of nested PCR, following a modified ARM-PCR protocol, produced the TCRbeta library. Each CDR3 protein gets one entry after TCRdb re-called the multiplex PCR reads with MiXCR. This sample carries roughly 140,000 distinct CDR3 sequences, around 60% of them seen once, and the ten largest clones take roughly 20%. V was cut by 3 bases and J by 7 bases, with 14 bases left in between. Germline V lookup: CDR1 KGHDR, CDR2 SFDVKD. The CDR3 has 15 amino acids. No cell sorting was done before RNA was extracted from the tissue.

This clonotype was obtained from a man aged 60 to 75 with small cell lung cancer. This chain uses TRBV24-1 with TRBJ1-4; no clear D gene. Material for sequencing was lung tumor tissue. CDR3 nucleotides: TGTGCCACCAGTGATCATACGGAGGTGGGTGAAAAACTGTTTTTT. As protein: CATSDHTEVGEKLFF.